This T cell receptor (beta chain) was sequenced in a study of control samples from healthy donors and cancer patients. The CDR3 runs 15 residues. Germline V lookup: CDR1 MDHEN, CDR2 SYDVKM. V was clipped by 6 bases and J by 5 bases; unmatched bases: 4. The protocol was immunoSEQ multiplex PCR, while the TCRdb copy is restricted to in-frame clones and leaves out a portion. This sample has some 140,000 clones, with about nine tenths found just once. The receptor's source is a man aged 25-40 years in good health. Sequencing used blood. V is TRBV28 and J is TRBJ2-2; 12 nucleotides match TRBD2. The CDR3 sequence: CASSLTSGRTGELFF. The CDR3 nucleotides are TGTGCCAGCAGCCTGACTAGCGGGAGAACCGGGGAGCTGTTTTTT.